This T cell receptor beta chain was sequenced in a study of cytomegalovirus exposure and HLA in healthy donors. The study ran its PCR with 60 Vbeta and 13 Jbeta primers. The protocol was immunoSEQ multiplex PCR, while the TCRdb copy is restricted to in-frame clones and leaves out a portion. In the table there are some 150,000 clones, 80% of which are singletons. Germline V gene data show CDR1 as SGHRS and CDR2 as YFSETQ. Trimming removed 2 bases from V and 6 bases from J; junction bases left unmatched: 10. This CDR3 is 15 amino acids long. Points from the study as a whole: Follow-up analysis later connected one missense variant in DCLRE1C with trimming of TCR beta V- and J-genes.

A note on this clone: The antigen remains undetermined.

This clonotype was sampled from a man aged 18 to 30 in good health and CMV-seropositive. The rearrangement links TRBV5-1 to TRBJ2-7; 8 bases match TRBD1. Sequencing was done on a sample of PBMCs. In DNA, the CDR3 is TGCGCCAGCAGCTTAGGACAGGGATCAGCGGGCGAGCAGTACTTC. This translates into CASSLGQGSAGEQYF.